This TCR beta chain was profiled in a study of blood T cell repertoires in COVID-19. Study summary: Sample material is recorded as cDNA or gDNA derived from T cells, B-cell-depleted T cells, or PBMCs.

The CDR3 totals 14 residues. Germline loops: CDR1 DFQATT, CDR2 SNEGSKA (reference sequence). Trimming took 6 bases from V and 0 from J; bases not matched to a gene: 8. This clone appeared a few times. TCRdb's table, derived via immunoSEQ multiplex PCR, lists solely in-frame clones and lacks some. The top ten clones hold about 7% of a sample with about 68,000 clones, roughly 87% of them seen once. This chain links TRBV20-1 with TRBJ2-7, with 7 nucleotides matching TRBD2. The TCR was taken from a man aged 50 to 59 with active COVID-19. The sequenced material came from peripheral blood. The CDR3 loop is CSASVGGGSYEQYF. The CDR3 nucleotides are TGCAGTGCCAGTGTGGGGGGGGGCTCCTACGAGCAGTACTTC.